The source of this T cell receptor beta chain is a study of blood T cell repertoires in COVID-19. V lost 5 bases to trimming and J lost 2 bases, with 13 bases between them. This CDR3 is 15 amino acids long. Germline CDR1 is SEHNR and CDR2 is FQNEAQ (reference sequence). Repertoires were generated with immunoSEQ multiplex PCR, while TCRdb's copy carries only in-frame clones and drops some. Seen here are 53,000 or so clones, approximately 80% observed once, and the top ten hold 11% to 15%. The receptor was isolated from a human donor in a cohort sampled during active COVID-19. The sample was peripheral blood. The chain is built from TRBV7-9 and TRBJ2-1, with D possibly TRBD2 on 5 matching bases. The CDR3 protein is CASSPSLGAYNEQFF. CDR3 nucleotide sequence: TGTGCCAGCAGCCCTTCTCTCGGGGCCTACAATGAGCAGTTCTTC.